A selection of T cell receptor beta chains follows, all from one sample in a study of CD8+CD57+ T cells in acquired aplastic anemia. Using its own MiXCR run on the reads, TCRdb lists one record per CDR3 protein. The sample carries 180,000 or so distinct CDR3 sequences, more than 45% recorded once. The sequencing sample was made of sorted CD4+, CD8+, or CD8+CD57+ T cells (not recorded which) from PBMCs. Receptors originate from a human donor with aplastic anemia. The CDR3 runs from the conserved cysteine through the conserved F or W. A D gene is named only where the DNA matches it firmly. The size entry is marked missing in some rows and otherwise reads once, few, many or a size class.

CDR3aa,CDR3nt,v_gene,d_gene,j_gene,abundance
CASNYPWGTGELFF,TGTGCCAGCAATTACCCCTGGGGGACCGGGGAGCTGTTTTTT,TRBV6-5,-,TRBJ2-2,-
CSAEIAGANYEQYF,TGCAGTGCCGAAATAGCGGGAGCTAACTACGAGCAGTACTTC,TRBV20-1,TRBD2,TRBJ2-7,-
CASRPGSNIGYGYTF,TGTGCCAGCAGGCCGGGATCAAACATAGGGTATGGCTACACCTTC,TRBV12-3/TRBV12-4,-,TRBJ1-2,many
CATSTGGAASGELFF,TGCGCCACCTCAACGGGGGGGGCGGCCAGCGGGGAGCTGTTTTTT,TRBV4-1,TRBD2,TRBJ2-2,many
CATSGAGQGIYEQYF,TGTGCCACCAGTGGAGCGGGACAGGGTATCTACGAGCAGTACTTC,TRBV24-1,TRBD1,TRBJ2-7,-
CASSVPTGGSGNTIYF,TGTGCCAGTAGTGTTCCCACAGGGGGCAGTGGAAACACCATATATTTT,TRBV19,TRBD1,TRBJ1-3,many
CASSGTFQETQYF,TGTGCCAGCTCAGGGACTTTCCAAGAGACCCAGTACTTC,TRBV18,-,TRBJ2-5,-
CSVLGQGRKNEQFF,TGCAGCGTGCTAGGACAGGGTAGAAAGAATGAGCAGTTCTTC,TRBV29-1,TRBD1,TRBJ2-1,-
CASSYKERETQYF,TGTGCCAGCAGTTACAAGGAGCGGGAGACCCAGTACTTC,TRBV6-5,-,TRBJ2-5,-
CASRRDRVTDTQYF,TGTGCCAGCAGGAGGGACAGGGTCACAGATACGCAGTATTTT,TRBV27,TRBD1,TRBJ2-3,-
CASSSGHRDGYTF,TGTGCCAGCAGCTCCGGACACAGGGATGGCTACACCTTC,TRBV7-8,-,TRBJ1-2,many
CASSLGQSSGNTIYF,TGTGCCAGCAGCTTAGGGCAGAGCTCTGGAAACACCATATATTTT,TRBV7-9,-,TRBJ1-3,many
CASSQNRDQPQHF,TGTGCCAGCAGCCAAAACAGGGATCAGCCCCAGCATTTT,TRBV7-3,-,TRBJ1-5,-
CATSGHNRGPDGYTF,TGTGCCACCAGTGGTCACAACAGGGGCCCCGATGGCTACACCTTC,TRBV24-1,TRBD1,TRBJ1-2,many
CSGEVNTEAFF,TGCAGCGGGGAAGTTAACACTGAAGCTTTCTTT,TRBV29-1,-,TRBJ1-1,few
CASSERLGGKGSPLHF,TGTGCCAGCAGTGAAAGGCTGGGGGGGAAAGGTTCACCCCTCCACTTT,TRBV2,-,TRBJ1-6,-
CAISEGTSPSLWYF,TGTGCCATCAGTGAAGGGACTAGCCCATCTCTCTGGTATTTT,TRBV10-3,TRBD2,TRBJ2-3,many
CATSRDSSYNSPLHF,TGTGCCACCAGTCGGGACAGCTCCTATAATTCACCCCTCCACTTT,TRBV15,TRBD1,TRBJ1-6,medium-sized
CASSLGGGGKTQYF,TGTGCCAGCAGTTTGGGGGGGGGCGGGAAGACCCAGTACTTC,TRBV12-3/TRBV12-4,-,TRBJ2-5,many
CASSFRLGDVQYF,TGTGCCAGCAGCTTTCGGTTGGGAGACGTGCAGTACTTC,TRBV7-2,-,TRBJ2-7,-
CASSDSFLSYEQYF,TGTGCCAGCAGTGACAGTTTCCTCTCCTACGAGCAGTACTTC,TRBV25-1,-,TRBJ2-7,-
CAEKTDSGANVLTF,TGTGCCGAAAAGACAGACTCTGGGGCCAACGTCCTGACTTTC,TRBV7-2,-,TRBJ2-6,-
CATSNYNEQFF,TGTGCCACCAGCAACTACAATGAGCAGTTCTTC,TRBV15,-,TRBJ2-1,-
CASRLSGSYEQYF,TGTGCCAGCAGACTCAGCGGTTCCTACGAGCAGTACTTC,TRBV25-1,-,TRBJ2-7,once
CATSGLAGEGSTGELFF,TGTGCCACATCGGGACTAGCGGGAGAGGGGAGCACCGGGGAGCTGTTTTTT,TRBV24-1,TRBD2,TRBJ2-2,-
CATRGLNGQFF,TGTGCCACCAGGGGCCTTAATGGGCAGTTCTTC,TRBV19,-,TRBJ2-1,-
CASSLGGLAISYEQYF,TGTGCCAGCAGCTTAGGAGGTCTAGCAATATCCTACGAGCAGTACTTC,TRBV7-9,-,TRBJ2-7,many
CASGGRVPYNEQFF,TGTGCCAGCGGCGGGAGGGTGCCCTACAATGAGCAGTTCTTC,TRBV3-1,TRBD2,TRBJ2-1,-
CSARDPGTSYEQYF,TGCAGTGCTAGAGATCCCGGGACAAGCTACGAGCAGTACTTC,TRBV20-1,-,TRBJ2-7,many
CASSLGVTNEKLFF,TGCGCCAGCAGCCTAGGCGTCACTAATGAAAAACTGTTTTTT,TRBV4-1,-,TRBJ1-4,once
CATSEGGFPSGANVLTF,TGTGCCACCAGTGAAGGAGGATTCCCCTCTGGGGCCAACGTCCTGACTTTC,TRBV24-1,-,TRBJ2-6,-
CSARAPRQAYEQYF,TGCAGTGCTAGAGCCCCTCGACAGGCCTACGAGCAGTACTTC,TRBV20-1,-,TRBJ2-7,many
CASSSSLAGETQYF,TGTGCCAGCAGCTCCAGCCTAGCAGGAGAGACCCAGTACTTC,TRBV7-7,-,TRBJ2-5,once
CASSFSGGSNEQFF,TGCGCCAGCAGCTTTAGCGGGGGCTCCAATGAGCAGTTCTTC,TRBV5-1,TRBD2,TRBJ2-1,many
CSAKGGFYNEQFF,TGCAGTGCTAAGGGCGGGTTCTACAATGAGCAGTTCTTC,TRBV20-1,-,TRBJ2-1,-
CASSQATGTGSTDTQYF,TGTGCCAGCAGCCAAGCGACCGGGACAGGGAGCACAGATACGCAGTATTTT,TRBV4-2,TRBD1,TRBJ2-3,many
CASSQTVRDTGELFF,TGTGCCAGCAGCCAGACTGTCAGAGACACCGGGGAGCTGTTTTTT,TRBV14,-,TRBJ2-2,once
CASSPTSGTVEHYGYTF,TGTGCCAGCAGCCCAACCTCCGGGACGGTAGAGCACTATGGCTACACCTTC,TRBV14,-,TRBJ1-2,-
CAVSGETGGGYTF,TGTGCCGTCAGTGGGGAAACCGGGGGTGGCTACACCTTC,TRBV10-3,-,TRBJ1-2,-
CASSERPRSNYGYTF,TGTGCCAGCAGTGAACGTCCCAGGAGTAACTATGGCTACACCTTC,TRBV2,-,TRBJ1-2,many
CASRMKGNTEAFF,TGTGCCAGCAGGATGAAGGGGAACACTGAAGCTTTCTTT,TRBV6-5,-,TRBJ1-1,many
CASSFYRDRPQPQHF,TGTGCCAGCAGTTTTTATCGGGACAGGCCTCAGCCCCAGCATTTT,TRBV12-3/TRBV12-4,TRBD1,TRBJ1-5,many
CASRDRETQYF,TGTGCCAGCAGAGATCGGGAGACCCAGTACTTC,TRBV5-6,-,TRBJ2-5,many
CASSTWESRGELFF,TGTGCCAGTAGTACCTGGGAGTCGCGCGGGGAGCTGTTTTTT,TRBV19,-,TRBJ2-2,-
CASSPDWLAGEYEQYF,TGTGCCAGCAGCCCAGATTGGCTAGCGGGGGAATACGAGCAGTACTTC,TRBV5-5,TRBD2,TRBJ2-7,many
CASSGGAGSEAFF,TGTGCCAGCAGTGGTGGAGCAGGGTCTGAAGCTTTCTTT,TRBV2,-,TRBJ1-1,-
CASSPPGEVETQYF,TGTGCCAGCAGCCCCCCCGGGGAGGTGGAGACCCAGTACTTC,TRBV7-9,-,TRBJ2-5,-
CSVVGDGANEKLFF,TGCAGCGTTGTCGGGGATGGGGCTAATGAAAAACTGTTTTTT,TRBV29-1,-,TRBJ1-4,-
CASTDPEGPRFITWDEQYF,TGTGCCAGCACCGACCCTGAGGGGCCCAGGTTCATTACTTGGGACGAGCAGTACTTC,TRBV12-3/TRBV12-4,-,TRBJ2-7,-
CASSYQGAVEAFF,TGTGCCAGCAGTTACCAGGGGGCAGTTGAAGCTTTCTTT,TRBV6-2/TRBV6-3,TRBD1,TRBJ1-1,many
CASSPSVGASETQYF,TGTGCCAGCAGTCCGTCCGTTGGGGCATCAGAGACCCAGTACTTC,TRBV12-3/TRBV12-4,-,TRBJ2-5,-
CASSPTVDQPQHF,TGTGCCAGCAGCCCGACAGTAGATCAGCCCCAGCATTTT,TRBV3-1,-,TRBJ1-5,many